The 5 T cell receptor beta chains reported below all come from one sample, sequenced in a study of early T cells in non-severe SARS-CoV-2 infection. TCRdb fed the 5' RACE reads into MiXCR, producing one record per CDR3 protein. This sample has roughly 100,000 distinct CDR3 sequences, with around 12% found just once. Input material: whole blood. The origin of the receptors is an adult who was a healthcare worker with PCR-confirmed SARS-CoV-2 infection or an uninfected control (not recorded which).

This clonotype was observed a handful of times. The chain combines TRBV18 with TRBJ2-5; no definite D call. V gave up 1 base and J gave up 4 bases, with 7 bases separating them. The CDR3 runs to 13 residues. Germline V lookup: CDR1 KGHSH, CDR2 LQKENI. The CDR3 sequence is CASSPRLRETQYF. In nucleotides, the CDR3 is TGTGCCAGCTCACCACGCCTCCGAGAGACCCAGTACTTC.

In this sample, this clonotype is medium-sized. V usage is TRBV11-2 and J usage is TRBJ2-5; no clear D. Between the trimmed V and J ends, which lost 3 bases and 2 bases, there was a span of 7 bases. The CDR3 is 13 amino acids. The germline V gene has CDR1 SGHAT and CDR2 FQNNGV. CDR3 nucleotide sequence: TGTGCCAGCAGCTTCTCAACTCAAGAGACCCAGTACTTC. Protein product: CASSFSTQETQYF.

A few counts support this clonotype. The chain recombines TRBV28 with TRBJ1-1; TRBD1 agrees at 10 bases. With V trimmed by 6 bases and J by 1 base, 8 bases remained unmatched. Germline V gene lookup returns CDR1 MDHEN and CDR2 SYDVKM. CDR3 length: 16 residues. CDR3 amino acids: CASSAGTGVSNTEAFF. The CDR3 coding sequence is TGTGCCAGCAGCGCCGGGACAGGGGTTTCGAACACTGAAGCTTTCTTT.

There are many counts of this clonotype. The chain couples TRBV10-2 to TRBJ1-1, with D tentatively TRBD1 (6 bases). The CDR3 covers 13 residues. The germline CDR1 and CDR2 sequences are WSHSY and SAAADI. V was pared by 7 bases and J by 3 bases, with 12 bases between. The chain's CDR3 is CASIAYRDTEAFF. CDR3 nucleotides: TGCGCCAGCATTGCGTACAGGGACACTGAAGCTTTCTTT.

This chain connects TRBV9 to TRBJ2-3; 9 nucleotides agree with TRBD2. This CDR3 region has 14 residues. Germline trimming cut 8 bases from V and 2 bases from J; bases unmatched to any gene: 6. Germline-derived CDR1 and CDR2 are SGDLS and YYNGEE. The CDR3 region is CASGREGPTDTQYF. CDR3 DNA: TGTGCCAGTGGGCGGGAGGGCCCCACAGATACGCAGTATTTT.